This T cell receptor beta chain was retrieved from a study of blood T cell repertoires in COVID-19. Study-level background: Collection of acute and convalescent COVID-19 samples took place in the United States, Italy and Spain.

With V trimmed by 4 bases and J by 2 bases, 5 bases remained unmatched. Germline-derived CDR1 and CDR2 are SGHNT and YYREEE (reference sequence). The CDR3 is 15 residues long. Sequenced by immunoSEQ multiplex PCR; TCRdb stores in-frame clones only, minus some. This sample yields about 95,000 clones, of which about four fifths are seen a single time; around 4.7% belongs to the top ten. The sample comprised peripheral blood. The TCR sequence derives from a man at least 80 years old with COVID-19, enrolled during active disease. The V and J genes are TRBV5-4 and TRBJ2-7, with TRBD2 matching over 11 bases. The CDR3 sequence: CASSPSSGRAYEQYF. CDR3 in DNA: TGTGCCAGCAGCCCGAGTAGCGGGAGGGCCTACGAGCAGTACTTC.